The rows below give T cell receptor beta chains drawn from one sample of a study of regulatory T cells in long-lasting Graves disease. TCRdb itself ran the multiplex PCR reads through MiXCR, one entry per CDR3 protein. The sample yields roughly 610,000 distinct CDR3 sequences, approximately 15% seen once. In addition, the sample was reused for a study of T cells in Graves' hyperthyroidism and ophthalmopathy.

Sequences were derived from peripheral blood mononuclear cells (PBMCs), sampled at new diagnosis, from a patient treated with antithyroid drugs. The receptors come from a woman aged 25 to 39 with Graves disease. The CDR3 runs from the conserved cysteine through the conserved F or W. The D gene is left open where the match is weak. Expanded clones are given a class, and other clones once, few, many or no size at all.

V gene	J gene	clone size	D gene	CDR3 DNA	CDR3 protein
TRBV20-1	TRBJ2-4	few	TRBD2	TGCAGTGCTGAAGGACTAGCGGGAGTAGCCAAAAACATTCAGTACTTC	CSAEGLAGVAKNIQYF
TRBV19	TRBJ1-2	many	NA	TGTGCCAGTAGCGAATACAGGGTTGGCTACACCTTC	CASSEYRVGYTF
TRBV5-1	TRBJ1-1	few	TRBD1	TGCGCCAGCACTCCTTTGCCAGGGGGCGCGCGGACTGAAGCTTTCTTT	CASTPLPGGARTEAFF
TRBV5-8	TRBJ1-2	NA	NA	TGTGCCAGCAGGTCAAGAGGAAGGCAGCCTCTAAACTATGGCTACACCTTC	CASRSRGRQPLNYGYTF
TRBV7-3	TRBJ1-1	many	NA	TGTGCCAGCAGGCCGGACGGGGAGTGGACTGAAGCTTTCTTT	CASRPDGEWTEAFF
TRBV7-6	TRBJ2-7	many	NA	TGTGCCAGCAGCTTAATCGGGGAGTCCTACGAGCAGTACTTC	CASSLIGESYEQYF
TRBV7-2	TRBJ2-5	NA	TRBD2	TGTGCCAGCAGCTCGACGACTAGCGGGGGGAGGGCCCAGTACTTC	CASSSTTSGGRAQYF
TRBV15	TRBJ2-5	many	TRBD2	TGTGCCACCAGCAGAGATCAGGGACTAGGATTCTTGGAGACCCAGTACTTC	CATSRDQGLGFLETQYF
TRBV11-1	TRBJ2-7	many	TRBD1	TGTGCCAGCAGCCCGGGACAGTACTACGAGCAGTACTTC	CASSPGQYYEQYF
TRBV27	TRBJ2-7	many	NA	TGTGCCAGCAGCCACGGACCACTTGACTCCTACGAGCAGTACTTC	CASSHGPLDSYEQYF
TRBV7-2	TRBJ2-1	many	TRBD2	TGTGCCAGCAGCCAGCGGGAGGGACACAATGAGCAGTTCTTC	CASSQREGHNEQFF
TRBV28	TRBJ1-5	many	TRBD1	TGTGCCAGCAGTACCACCAGGGGGTCAGAGCCCCAGCATTTT	CASSTTRGSEPQHF
TRBV6-2/TRBV6-3	TRBJ2-2	NA	TRBD1	TGTGCCAGCAGCAGACAGGGAGAAAGCACCGGGGAGCTGTTTTTT	CASSRQGESTGELFF
TRBV7-9	TRBJ1-1	NA	TRBD1	TGTGCCAGCAGCTCAGAGGACAGGGCAGTGAACACTGAAGCTTTCTTT	CASSSEDRAVNTEAFF
TRBV6-2/TRBV6-3	TRBJ1-2	NA	TRBD1	TGTGCCAGCAGGTCAACCGGGACAGGAGGGGGCTACACCTTC	CASRSTGTGGGYTF
TRBV29-1	TRBJ2-2	many	NA	TGCAGCGTTGTCAGGGAGGTCGACACCGGGGAGCTGTTTTTT	CSVVREVDTGELFF
TRBV28	TRBJ1-2	few	NA	TGTGCCAGCACCATCCCCGGGGGGCCCTATGGCTACACCTTC	CASTIPGGPYGYTF
TRBV28	TRBJ2-5	medium-sized	NA	TGTGCCAGCAGGACCGCCACGTACCAAGAGACCCAGTACTTC	CASRTATYQETQYF
TRBV15	TRBJ2-1	NA	NA	TGTGCCACCAGCAGAGCTCGACAGCTATCCAATGAGCAGTTCTTC	CATSRARQLSNEQFF
TRBV2	TRBJ2-3	many	TRBD2	TGTGCCAGCAGTGGGACTAGCGGGAGGAATACGCAGTATTTT	CASSGTSGRNTQYF
TRBV7-2	TRBJ1-2	NA	TRBD1	TGTGCCAGCAGCTTTCCCGGGACAGATTTTTATGGCTACACCTTC	CASSFPGTDFYGYTF
TRBV5-1	TRBJ1-5	few	TRBD1	TGTGCCAGCAGCGGAGGGACAGGCCTCAATCAGCCCCAGCATTTT	CASSGGTGLNQPQHF
TRBV28	TRBJ1-2	NA	NA	TGTGCCAGTTATAGGGGGGGGAACTATGGCTACACCTTC	CASYRGGNYGYTF
TRBV9	TRBJ2-2	few	NA	TGTGCCAGCAGCGCCAGCGGACTGACCGATCGCACCGGGGAGCTGTTTTTT	CASSASGLTDRTGELFF
TRBV6-1	TRBJ1-1	many	NA	TGTGCCAGCAGTGAATCAGGTTTAACTGAAGCTTTCTTT	CASSESGLTEAFF
TRBV27	TRBJ2-1	many	NA	TGTGCCAGCTACGACAGCTACAATGAGCAGTTCTTC	CASYDSYNEQFF
TRBV11-2	TRBJ2-7	many	NA	TGTGCCAGCAGCTTGGGGAGATATTACGAGCAGTACTTC	CASSLGRYYEQYF
TRBV20-1	TRBJ2-7	once	NA	TGCAGTGCTAATCCGGAGGGACTGACGGATACCTTTGGGCAGTACTTC	CSANPEGLTDTFGQYF
TRBV5-5	TRBJ1-4	NA	NA	TGTGCCAGCAGCTTGGGAGGATACCTTTATGAAAAACTGTTTTTT	CASSLGGYLYEKLFF
TRBV6-2/TRBV6-3	TRBJ1-5	many	NA	TGTGCCAGCAGTTACTCCCTCCGTCAGCCCCAGCATTTT	CASSYSLRQPQHF
TRBV6-2/TRBV6-3	TRBJ1-2	many	NA	TGTGCCAGCAGTGAAGGGCAAACTAACTATGGCTACACCTTC	CASSEGQTNYGYTF
TRBV19	TRBJ2-1	NA	TRBD1	TGTGCCAGTAGGGACAGGCGGTCCTACAATGAGCAGTTCTTC	CASRDRRSYNEQFF
TRBV28	TRBJ1-2	many	TRBD1	TGTGCCAGCAGTCCCCTCCGACAGGGCTATGGCTACACCTTC	CASSPLRQGYGYTF
TRBV12-3/TRBV12-4	TRBJ1-2	NA	NA	TGTGCCAGCAGTAACGGGGGAGGGACGGTAGGCTACACCTTC	CASSNGGGTVGYTF
TRBV10-1	TRBJ1-3	few	NA	TGCGCCAGCAGTGATGGGCAAAACTCTGGAAACACCATATATTTT	CASSDGQNSGNTIYF
TRBV20-1	TRBJ1-2	many	NA	TGCAGTGCTAGAGATTTCGGTCACGATTCAAATGGCTACACCTTC	CSARDFGHDSNGYTF
TRBV6-2/TRBV6-3	TRBJ2-3	NA	TRBD1	TGTGCCAGCAGTACCCCTCCCGGACAGGGCACAGATACGCAGTATTTT	CASSTPPGQGTDTQYF
TRBV20-1	TRBJ1-2	many	NA	TGCAGTGCTCATTCTGGGGTCTCGGGTGGCTACACCTTC	CSAHSGVSGGYTF
TRBV10-3	TRBJ2-7	NA	TRBD2	TGTGCCACCAGACTAGCGGCTTCCTACGAGCAGTACTTC	CATRLAASYEQYF
TRBV7-9	TRBJ2-1	many	NA	TGTGCCATCGTGTCAAAGGACGGCGGCAATGAGCAGTTCTTC	CAIVSKDGGNEQFF
TRBV7-9	TRBJ2-1	many	NA	TGTGCCAGCAGTCCCCGGGGGCAGGGTGAGCAGTTCTTC	CASSPRGQGEQFF
TRBV27	TRBJ2-1	many	TRBD2	TGTGCCAGCAGTTTATCGGGCGGGAGTCTCTATGAGCAGTTCTTC	CASSLSGGSLYEQFF
TRBV18	TRBJ2-5	once	NA	TGTGCCAGCTCTCCCACTGGACAGATCGCGGAGACCCAGTACTTC	CASSPTGQIAETQYF
TRBV4-2	TRBJ1-5	NA	NA	TGTGCCAGCAGCCAAGTCGGACAGTCTAATCAGCCCCAGCATTTT	CASSQVGQSNQPQHF
TRBV27	TRBJ2-1	NA	NA	TGTGCCAGCAGTTTCAGGGCCTCCTACAATGAGCAGTTCTTC	CASSFRASYNEQFF
TRBV7-8	TRBJ1-2	NA	NA	TGTGCCAGCAGCCCATACCCGGGTGGAGCTAACTATGGCTACACCTTC	CASSPYPGGANYGYTF
TRBV7-2	TRBJ2-1	few	TRBD2	TGTGCCAGCAGCTTAGGACTAGCGTCCGGAGAGCAGTTCTTC	CASSLGLASGEQFF
TRBV12-3/TRBV12-4	TRBJ1-5	many	NA	TGTGCCAGCAGTACCCCTGCAATTAGCAATCAGCCCCAGCATTTT	CASSTPAISNQPQHF
TRBV13	TRBJ1-1	NA	NA	TGTGCCAGCAGCCCGTCGACAGGAGCGGGGACTGAAGCTTTCTTT	CASSPSTGAGTEAFF
TRBV20-1	TRBJ2-5	few	NA	TGCAGTGCTAGAGATCTAGTACAGGAGACCCAGTACTTC	CSARDLVQETQYF
TRBV5-1	TRBJ2-7	many	NA	TGCGCCAGCAGCTTCGGGGTGACCGACCTCTACGAGCAGTACTTC	CASSFGVTDLYEQYF
TRBV6-5	TRBJ2-6	few	NA	TGTGCCAGCAGTTGGGTTTCCGGGTCTGGGGCCAACGTCCTGACTTTC	CASSWVSGSGANVLTF